The 3 T cell receptor beta chains presented below share a single source sample, sequenced in a study of T-cell reconstitution after alpha-beta-depleted transplantation in children. For TCRbeta, the library was prepared with unique molecular identifiers. TCRdb reanalysed the PCR reads using MiXCR and keeps one entry per CDR3 protein. The data hold around 400,000 distinct CDR3 sequences, with under 13% observed a single time. Sample: PBMCs from the stem cell graft donor, taken from the stem cell graft. These TCRs come from a human donor who donated a stem cell graft to a child with acute myeloid leukemia.

This clonotype was found a few times. This chain joins TRBV20-1 and TRBJ1-2, with D unclear. Germline-derived CDR1 and CDR2 are DFQATT and SNEGSKA (reference sequence). This CDR3 spans 13 amino acids. Trimming pared 1 base from V and 1 base from J, leaving 7 bases between. This chain's CDR3 is CSARGPDNYGYTF. CDR3 DNA sequence: TGCAGTGCTAGAGGGCCAGATAACTATGGCTACACCTTC.

This clonotype was detected only a few times. The gene calls are TRBV20-1 and TRBJ2-3, with a weak D call TRBD2 (7 bases). This CDR3 contains 18 residues. The V gene's germline CDR1 is DFQATT and CDR2 SNEGSKA (reference sequence). V was cut by 4 bases and J by 3 bases, with 26 bases left in between. CDR3 coding DNA: TGCAGTGCTACACCCATCCTCCGGGGGGCGGGAGAAACAGATACGCAGTATTTT. This translates into CSATPILRGAGETDTQYF.

The chain links TRBV30 to TRBJ1-5; D gene ambiguous. The CDR3 runs 13 residues. Germline V gene lookup returns CDR1 GTSNPN and CDR2 SVGIG (reference sequence). V gave up 1 base and J gave up 5 bases, with 9 bases separating them. Here the CDR3 DNA reads TGTGCCTGGAGTGAGCAGGTCCATCAGCCCCAGCATTTT. Translating gives CAWSEQVHQPQHF.